The clone carrying this T cell receptor (beta chain) turned up a few times. A read error is possible here, since a much larger clone lies one base away. The template, approximately 500 ng total RNA, yielded TCR beta cDNA made with a constant-region primer. Amplification in three nested multiplex PCR rounds with slightly modified ARM-PCR gave rise to TCR beta libraries. In the first two PCR rounds, TRBV1-TRBV30 forward primers were paired with a C-beta reverse primer, and each round lasted about 10 cycles. MiXCR, applied by TCRdb to the multiplex PCR reads, yields one record per CDR3 protein. Found here are approximately 99,000 distinct CDR3 sequences, over 55% of them singletons; the top ten hold roughly 10%. This entry comes from a study of tumor-infiltrating lymphocytes in primary liver carcinoma. Study-level information: Participating patients were men and women between 30 and 69 years old.

The germline gives CDR1 LGHNA, CDR2 YNFKEQ. This CDR3 has 14 residues. Each 20-30 mg portion of unsorted bulk tissue served as the source for co-extraction of RNA and DNA. The TCR originated in a woman in her fifties or sixties with primary liver carcinoma and hepatitis B virus infection. The V gene is TRBV4-2, the J gene TRBJ1-2; D is undetermined. Sequenced sample: liver tumor tissue from sampling region 5. Stated subset: tumor region T5, tumor centre. For the CDR3, the DNA is TGTGCCAGCAACCAAGAAAACGGGTGGGATGGCTACACCTTC. This sequence encodes CASNQENGWDGYTF.